The rows below give T cell receptor beta chains drawn from one sample of a study of chemoradiotherapy in HPV16-positive cancers. Profiling relied on immunoSEQ multiplex PCR, and the TCRdb table lists in-frame clones only, not all of them. Of 5,200 or so clones detected, 78% appear once; the ten largest clones hold 11% to 15%. The sequenced sample was tumor tissue, obtained from a patient who underwent chemoradiotherapy. These receptors were taken from a human donor with HPV-associated anogenital cancer. The CDR3 runs from the conserved cysteine through the conserved F or W. The order of the fields is D gene, clone size, CDR3 length, J gene, V gene, CDR3 protein, CDR3 DNA. D genes are given only for firm matches. Clone size is not always given. Where it is, it says once, few, many or a class for expanded clones.

d_call: .
clone_size: .
cdr3_length: 15
j_call: TRBJ1-2
v_call: TRBV7-2
cdr3_aa: CASSSNIGVYGGYTF
cdr3_nt: TGTGCCAGCAGCTCTAATATCGGGGTTTATGGTGGCTACACCTTC

d_call: .
clone_size: .
cdr3_length: 11
j_call: TRBJ1-1
v_call: TRBV28
cdr3_aa: CASNRRGGAFF
cdr3_nt: TGTGCCAGCAACCGAAGGGGGGGAGCTTTCTTT

d_call: .
clone_size: .
cdr3_length: 14
j_call: TRBJ1-1
v_call: TRBV30
cdr3_aa: CAWSLTGTYNEAFF
cdr3_nt: TGTGCCTGGAGCCTAACAGGGACCTATAATGAAGCTTTCTTT

d_call: .
clone_size: .
cdr3_length: 16
j_call: TRBJ2-5
v_call: TRBV7-9
cdr3_aa: CASSLYNGPFGETQYF
cdr3_nt: TGTGCCAGCAGCTTATATAATGGGCCGTTCGGGGAGACCCAGTACTTC

d_call: TRBD1
clone_size: .
cdr3_length: 17
j_call: TRBJ2-1
v_call: TRBV15
cdr3_aa: CATSRDRGRGHYNEQFF
cdr3_nt: TGTGCCACCAGCAGAGATCGGGGCAGGGGGCACTACAATGAGCAGTTCTTC

d_call: TRBD1
clone_size: .
cdr3_length: 13
j_call: TRBJ1-2
v_call: TRBV5-1
cdr3_aa: CASSSTGGDGYTF
cdr3_nt: TGCGCCAGCAGCTCAACAGGGGGTGATGGCTACACCTTC

d_call: .
clone_size: .
cdr3_length: 12
j_call: TRBJ2-7
v_call: TRBV5-6
cdr3_aa: CASSLRTYEQYF
cdr3_nt: TGTGCCAGCAGCTTAAGAACCTACGAGCAGTACTTC

d_call: .
clone_size: once
cdr3_length: 14
j_call: TRBJ2-1
v_call: TRBV2
cdr3_aa: CASHLSYSQNEQFF
cdr3_nt: TGTGCCAGCCACCTTTCCTATTCACAGAATGAGCAGTTCTTC

d_call: .
clone_size: .
cdr3_length: 15
j_call: TRBJ1-3
v_call: TRBV2
cdr3_aa: CASRDRTSGANTIYF
cdr3_nt: TGTGCCAGCAGAGACCGGACATCGGGGGCAAACACCATATATTTT

d_call: .
clone_size: .
cdr3_length: 11
j_call: TRBJ1-1
v_call: TRBV1
cdr3_aa: CTSNRATEAFF
cdr3_nt: TGCACCAGCAATCGGGCCACTGAAGCTTTCTTT

d_call: .
clone_size: .
cdr3_length: 14
j_call: TRBJ1-5
v_call: TRBV5-1
cdr3_aa: CASSSDGFNQPQHF
cdr3_nt: TGCGCCAGCAGCTCCGACGGATTCAATCAGCCCCAGCATTTT

d_call: .
clone_size: .
cdr3_length: 13
j_call: TRBJ1-2
v_call: TRBV9
cdr3_aa: CASPFYWDYGYTF
cdr3_nt: TGTGCCAGCCCCTTCTACTGGGACTATGGCTACACCTTC

d_call: .
clone_size: few
cdr3_length: 15
j_call: TRBJ2-3
v_call: TRBV19
cdr3_aa: CASSMWGGLADTQYF
cdr3_nt: TGTGCCAGTAGTATGTGGGGGGGGCTGGCAGATACGCAGTATTTT

d_call: TRBD1
clone_size: .
cdr3_length: 13
j_call: TRBJ2-1
v_call: TRBV5-1
cdr3_aa: CASSLQGDNEQFF
cdr3_nt: TGCGCCAGCAGCCTACAGGGGGACAATGAGCAGTTCTTC

d_call: TRBD2
clone_size: .
cdr3_length: 18
j_call: TRBJ2-3
v_call: TRBV27
cdr3_aa: CASSLSYISGGTSRGQYF
cdr3_nt: TGTGCCAGCAGTTTATCCTACATAAGCGGGGGGACCTCCCGGGGGCAGTATTTT

d_call: TRBD1
clone_size: few
cdr3_length: 15
j_call: TRBJ1-2
v_call: TRBV19
cdr3_aa: CASSMWDRANYGYTF
cdr3_nt: TGTGCCAGTAGTATGTGGGACAGGGCCAACTATGGCTACACCTTC

d_call: .
clone_size: .
cdr3_length: 14
j_call: TRBJ2-5
v_call: TRBV5-4
cdr3_aa: CASSLRGAQETQYF
cdr3_nt: TGTGCCAGCAGCTTGCGGGGGGCTCAAGAGACCCAGTACTTC

d_call: .
clone_size: .
cdr3_length: 14
j_call: TRBJ1-4
v_call: TRBV27
cdr3_aa: CASSLGDPNEKLFF
cdr3_nt: TGTGCCAGCAGTTTAGGAGACCCGAATGAAAAACTGTTTTTT

d_call: .
clone_size: .
cdr3_length: 11
j_call: TRBJ2-4
v_call: TRBV23-1
cdr3_aa: CASSSRGIQYF
cdr3_nt: TGCGCCAGCAGTTCACGGGGGATTCAGTACTTC

d_call: .
clone_size: few
cdr3_length: 14
j_call: TRBJ1-6
v_call: TRBV6-6
cdr3_aa: CASSSTEYNSPLHF
cdr3_nt: TGTGCCAGCAGTTCGACAGAGTATAATTCACCCCTCCACTTT

d_call: .
clone_size: .
cdr3_length: 13
j_call: TRBJ1-6
v_call: TRBV19
cdr3_aa: CASSSPGYSPLHF
cdr3_nt: TGTGCCAGTAGTTCCCCGGGCTATTCACCCCTCCACTTT

d_call: TRBD2
clone_size: .
cdr3_length: 15
j_call: TRBJ2-1
v_call: TRBV29-1
cdr3_aa: CSVRLWKRGGHEQFF
cdr3_nt: TGCAGCGTTCGACTCTGGAAGCGGGGGGGCCATGAGCAGTTCTTC

d_call: .
clone_size: .
cdr3_length: 13
j_call: TRBJ2-7
v_call: TRBV5-4
cdr3_aa: CASSLYTDYEQYF
cdr3_nt: TGTGCCAGCAGCTTATACACCGACTACGAGCAGTACTTC

d_call: TRBD1
clone_size: once
cdr3_length: 15
j_call: TRBJ2-7
v_call: TRBV5-1
cdr3_aa: CASSNGDRGPDEQYF
cdr3_nt: TGCGCCAGCAGCAATGGGGACAGGGGTCCGGACGAGCAGTACTTC

d_call: .
clone_size: .
cdr3_length: 13
j_call: TRBJ2-3
v_call: TRBV10-3
cdr3_aa: CAISVGQTDTQYF
cdr3_nt: TGTGCCATCAGTGTCGGACAGACAGATACGCAGTATTTT

d_call: .
clone_size: .
cdr3_length: 10
j_call: TRBJ2-7
v_call: TRBV29-1
cdr3_aa: CSVGDYEQYF
cdr3_nt: TGCAGCGTGGGGGACTACGAGCAGTACTTC

d_call: .
clone_size: once
cdr3_length: 12
j_call: TRBJ1-1
v_call: TRBV19
cdr3_aa: CASSIGNTEAFF
cdr3_nt: TGTGCCAGTAGTATCGGTAACACTGAAGCTTTCTTT

d_call: TRBD1
clone_size: .
cdr3_length: 16
j_call: TRBJ1-3
v_call: TRBV9
cdr3_aa: CASSEEIQGSGNTIYF
cdr3_nt: TGTGCCAGCAGCGAAGAAATACAGGGGTCTGGAAACACCATATATTTT

d_call: .
clone_size: .
cdr3_length: 15
j_call: TRBJ1-2
v_call: TRBV5-1
cdr3_aa: CASSLATSPSGGYTF
cdr3_nt: TGCGCCAGCAGCTTGGCAACGAGCCCATCGGGGGGCTACACCTTC

d_call: TRBD1
clone_size: .
cdr3_length: 14
j_call: TRBJ1-2
v_call: TRBV23-1
cdr3_aa: CASSQTGDRDGYTF
cdr3_nt: TGCGCCAGCAGTCAAACAGGGGATCGAGATGGCTACACCTTC

d_call: TRBD2
clone_size: .
cdr3_length: 18
j_call: TRBJ2-7
v_call: TRBV5-1
cdr3_aa: CASSLGRGERTVTYEQYF
cdr3_nt: TGCGCCAGCAGCTTGGGCCGGGGGGAGAGGACCGTCACCTACGAGCAGTACTTC

d_call: TRBD2
clone_size: .
cdr3_length: 15
j_call: TRBJ2-5
v_call: TRBV18
cdr3_aa: CASSPPGLGRETQYF
cdr3_nt: TGTGCCAGCTCACCCCCCGGACTAGGGCGGGAGACCCAGTACTTC

d_call: .
clone_size: .
cdr3_length: 13
j_call: TRBJ1-2
v_call: TRBV28
cdr3_aa: CASSLRDPNGYTF
cdr3_nt: TGTGCCAGCAGTTTACGGGACCCGAACGGCTACACCTTC

d_call: .
clone_size: few
cdr3_length: 15
j_call: TRBJ1-2
v_call: TRBV14
cdr3_aa: CASSPMSGFPGGYTF
cdr3_nt: TGTGCCAGCAGCCCAATGTCAGGGTTTCCAGGTGGCTACACCTTC

d_call: .
clone_size: .
cdr3_length: 15
j_call: TRBJ2-3
v_call: TRBV19
cdr3_aa: CASSIGASSTDTQYF
cdr3_nt: TGTGCCAGTAGTATAGGTGCTTCTAGCACAGATACGCAGTATTTT

d_call: .
clone_size: .
cdr3_length: 15
j_call: TRBJ1-1
v_call: TRBV5-4
cdr3_aa: CASSPLLDRNTEAFF
cdr3_nt: TGTGCCAGCAGCCCTCTCTTGGACCGGAACACTGAAGCTTTCTTT

d_call: .
clone_size: .
cdr3_length: 13
j_call: TRBJ1-2
v_call: TRBV5-1
cdr3_aa: CASSFYGDYGYTF
cdr3_nt: TGCGCCAGCAGCTTCTACGGGGACTATGGCTACACCTTC

d_call: .
clone_size: .
cdr3_length: 13
j_call: TRBJ1-3
v_call: TRBV7-3
cdr3_aa: CASSTASGGTIYF
cdr3_nt: TGTGCCAGCAGCACCGCTTCCGGGGGCACCATATATTTT

d_call: .
clone_size: .
cdr3_length: 13
j_call: TRBJ2-6
v_call: TRBV9
cdr3_aa: CASSVGAGEVLTF
cdr3_nt: TGTGCCAGCAGCGTAGGGGCAGGGGAAGTCCTGACTTTC

d_call: .
clone_size: once
cdr3_length: 15
j_call: TRBJ1-1
v_call: TRBV5-1
cdr3_aa: CASSLEGRVDTEAFF
cdr3_nt: TGCGCCAGCAGCTTGGAGGGCAGGGTGGACACTGAAGCTTTCTTT

d_call: .
clone_size: .
cdr3_length: 13
j_call: TRBJ2-2
v_call: TRBV6-4
cdr3_aa: CASRGQYTGELFF
cdr3_nt: TGTGCCAGCAGAGGACAGTACACCGGGGAGCTGTTTTTT

d_call: .
clone_size: .
cdr3_length: 14
j_call: TRBJ2-5
v_call: TRBV10-3
cdr3_aa: CAISAPGYQETQYF
cdr3_nt: TGTGCCATCAGTGCCCCCGGATACCAAGAGACCCAGTACTTC

d_call: TRBD1
clone_size: few
cdr3_length: 14
j_call: TRBJ2-1
v_call: TRBV7-3
cdr3_aa: CASSQLQGANEQFF
cdr3_nt: TGTGCCAGCAGCCAACTACAGGGGGCTAATGAGCAGTTCTTC

d_call: TRBD1
clone_size: .
cdr3_length: 14
j_call: TRBJ2-7
v_call: TRBV7-9
cdr3_aa: CASSQGQVTYEQYF
cdr3_nt: TGTGCCAGCAGCCAGGGACAGGTCACCTACGAGCAGTACTTC

d_call: TRBD1
clone_size: .
cdr3_length: 15
j_call: TRBJ1-1
v_call: TRBV5-6
cdr3_aa: CASSFLEGANTEAFF
cdr3_nt: TGTGCCAGCAGCTTCCTGGAGGGGGCGAACACTGAAGCTTTCTTT

d_call: .
clone_size: few
cdr3_length: 13
j_call: TRBJ1-5
v_call: TRBV7-9
cdr3_aa: CASSFGGNQPQHF
cdr3_nt: TGTGCCAGCAGCTTTGGGGGCAATCAGCCCCAGCATTTT

d_call: TRBD1
clone_size: .
cdr3_length: 13
j_call: TRBJ1-1
v_call: TRBV7-3
cdr3_aa: CASSSDRATEAFF
cdr3_nt: TGTGCCAGCAGCTCCGACAGGGCAACTGAAGCTTTCTTT

d_call: .
clone_size: .
cdr3_length: 13
j_call: TRBJ2-1
v_call: TRBV18
cdr3_aa: CASSLLRLNEQFF
cdr3_nt: TGTGCCAGCTCACTACTACGTCTCAATGAGCAGTTCTTC

d_call: .
clone_size: few
cdr3_length: 15
j_call: TRBJ1-2
v_call: TRBV10-2
cdr3_aa: CASSEYGTPRHGYTF
cdr3_nt: TGCGCCAGCAGTGAGTACGGGACCCCCCGACACGGCTACACCTTC

d_call: .
clone_size: .
cdr3_length: 15
j_call: TRBJ2-3
v_call: TRBV2
cdr3_aa: CASSENPASTDTQYF
cdr3_nt: TGTGCCAGCAGTGAAAATCCGGCCAGCACAGATACGCAGTATTTT

d_call: .
clone_size: few
cdr3_length: 17
j_call: TRBJ1-5
v_call: TRBV7-8
cdr3_aa: CASSPGTGRGWDQPQHF
cdr3_nt: TGTGCCAGCAGCCCCGGGACGGGGAGGGGGTGGGATCAGCCCCAGCATTTT

d_call: .
clone_size: .
cdr3_length: 14
j_call: TRBJ2-7
v_call: TRBV18
cdr3_aa: CASSPPSVSYEQYF
cdr3_nt: TGTGCCAGCTCCCCCCCATCCGTTTCCTACGAGCAGTACTTC

d_call: .
clone_size: .
cdr3_length: 15
j_call: TRBJ2-7
v_call: TRBV30
cdr3_aa: CAWSVGGGATYEQYF
cdr3_nt: TGTGCCTGGAGTGTAGGGGGCGGGGCGACCTACGAGCAGTACTTC

d_call: .
clone_size: .
cdr3_length: 16
j_call: TRBJ2-7
v_call: TRBV7-9
cdr3_aa: CASRPDSRGSGYEQYF
cdr3_nt: TGTGCCAGCAGACCGGATTCGCGTGGAAGTGGCTACGAGCAGTACTTC